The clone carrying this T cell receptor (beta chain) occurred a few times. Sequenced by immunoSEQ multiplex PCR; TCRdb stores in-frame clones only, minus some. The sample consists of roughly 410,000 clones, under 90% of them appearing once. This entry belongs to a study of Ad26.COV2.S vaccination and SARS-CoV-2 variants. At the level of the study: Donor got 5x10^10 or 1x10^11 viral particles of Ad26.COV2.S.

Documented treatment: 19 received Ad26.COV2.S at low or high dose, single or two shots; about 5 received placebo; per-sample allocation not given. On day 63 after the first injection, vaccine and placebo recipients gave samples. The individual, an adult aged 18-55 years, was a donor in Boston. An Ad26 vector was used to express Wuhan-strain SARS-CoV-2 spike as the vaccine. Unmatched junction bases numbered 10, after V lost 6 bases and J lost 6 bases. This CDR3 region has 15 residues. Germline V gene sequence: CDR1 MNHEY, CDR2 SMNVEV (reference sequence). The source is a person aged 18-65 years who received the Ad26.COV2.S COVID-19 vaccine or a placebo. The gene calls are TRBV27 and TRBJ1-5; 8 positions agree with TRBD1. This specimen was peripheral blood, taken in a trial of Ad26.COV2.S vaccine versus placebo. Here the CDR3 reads CASRDTGGGSQPQHF. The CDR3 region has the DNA TGTGCCAGCAGGGATACAGGGGGTGGGAGTCAGCCCCAGCATTTT.